This TCR beta chain was identified in a study of blood T cells in healthy people across ages. Trimming removed 7 bases from V and 3 bases from J, with 18 bases in between. Germline CDR1 and CDR2: MNHNS and SASEGT. This CDR3 region has 15 residues. Using a J-beta primer mix together with a sample-barcoded 5' primer, a second PCR was run for roughly 6 to 12 cycles. The yield of each sample was at least 2.5 million CDR3-containing paired-end reads. TCRdb recomputed calls from the 5' RACE reads with MiXCR, one row per CDR3 protein. The data show 780,000 or so distinct CDR3 sequences, 20% to 25% seen once. A few counts support this clonotype. These same records also appear under a second study, on T cells of mothers and their children.

The chain uses TRBV6-1 and TRBJ2-5, with D possibly matching TRBD1 (6 bases). The sequencing input was blood. The source of this sequence is a boy younger than 18 in good health. CDR3 DNA: TGTGCCAGCATCCTGGAGGACAGACCTAAAGAGACCCAGTACTTC. Its protein product is CASILEDRPKETQYF.